This T cell receptor beta chain was identified in a study of shared clonotypes between healthy human individuals. The protocol was immunoSEQ multiplex PCR, while the TCRdb copy is restricted to in-frame clones and leaves out a portion. The sample yields 850,000 to 1,200,000 clones, about 80% seen once. The clonotype originates from a man younger than 35 in good health. Source material: memory CD4+ T cells sorted from blood. Regarding subset: CD45RA-negative fraction.

CDR3: CASSSRETQYF. The CDR3 DNA sequence: TGTGCCAGCAGCTCACGGGAGACCCAGTACTTC. V usage is TRBV5-6 and J usage is TRBJ2-5; no reliable D call. V was pared by 3 bases and J by 5 bases, with 5 bases between. CDR3 length: 11 residues. CDR1 SGHDT and CDR2 YYEEEE come from the germline V gene.